This T cell receptor beta chain is drawn from a study of OX40 agonist ivuxolimab in advanced cancers. The overall study: Checkpoint inhibitors had been given previously to under 50% of patients. Three patients, one with hepatocellular carcinoma and two with cutaneous melanoma, responded partially.

Method: immunoSEQ multiplex PCR; TCRdb's copy keeps in-frame clones and lacks some. This table holds 20,000 to 25,000 clones, 84% found once. For this clone: Its specificity is not known. This likely came from a read error, as a far larger clone is one base away.

Overall study findings and caveats: Individuals who were partial responders at 0.1-3.0 mg/kg had clonal expansion that ranked among the lowest.

The V end lost 2 bases, the J end lost 7 bases, and 21 bases lay between the germline ends. The CDR3 contains 17 residues. Germline loops: CDR1 LGHNA, CDR2 YNFKEQ. The clonotype comes from an adult with an advanced solid tumor such as melanoma, head and neck, liver or kidney cancer. The V gene is TRBV4-2, the J gene TRBJ2-1; perhaps D is TRBD1 or TRBD2 (6 bases each). The sample consisted of CD4+ or CD8+ T cells sorted from blood, taken in a trial of the OX40 agonist ivuxolimab. This CDR3 reads CASSQLPGGTFGNEQFF. The CDR3 nucleotides are TGTGCCAGCAGCCAACTACCTGGGGGGACATTTGGTAATGAGCAGTTCTTC.